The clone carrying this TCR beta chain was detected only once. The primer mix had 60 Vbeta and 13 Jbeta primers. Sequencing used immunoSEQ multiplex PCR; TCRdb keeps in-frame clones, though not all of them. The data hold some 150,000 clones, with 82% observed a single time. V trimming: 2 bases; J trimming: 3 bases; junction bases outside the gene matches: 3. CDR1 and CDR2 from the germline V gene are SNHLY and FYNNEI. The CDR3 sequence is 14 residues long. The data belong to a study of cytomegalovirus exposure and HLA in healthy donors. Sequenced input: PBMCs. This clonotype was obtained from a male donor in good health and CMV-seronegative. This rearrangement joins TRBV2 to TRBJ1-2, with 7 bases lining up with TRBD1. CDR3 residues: CASSERTGDYGYTF. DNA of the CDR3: TGTGCCAGCAGTGAACGGACAGGAGACTATGGCTACACCTTC.